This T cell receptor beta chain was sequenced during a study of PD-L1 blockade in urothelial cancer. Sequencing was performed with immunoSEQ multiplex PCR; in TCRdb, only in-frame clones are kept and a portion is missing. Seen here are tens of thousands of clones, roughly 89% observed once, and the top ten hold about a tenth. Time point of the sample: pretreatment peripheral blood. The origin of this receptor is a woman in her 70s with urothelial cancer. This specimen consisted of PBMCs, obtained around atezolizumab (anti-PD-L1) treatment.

The CDR3 nucleotides read TGTGCCCAATCAGGGACCGGGGAGCTGTTTTTT. It translates to CAQSGTGELFF. This rearrangement joins TRBV30 to TRBJ2-2; D may be TRBD1 (5 bases). This CDR3 region has 11 residues. The V and J ends lost 8 bases and 5 bases respectively, with 9 bases between them. Germline V gene lookup returns CDR1 GTSNPN and CDR2 SVGIG (reference sequence).